The clone carrying this T cell receptor (beta chain) was detected ten times or more. Its antigen is unidentified. This record comes from a study of T cells in Graves' hyperthyroidism and ophthalmopathy. Overall study results and limits: The majority of expanded thyroid clonotypes above 0.001 also appeared in blood. Ophthalmopathy was identified by the model a median around 6 months ahead of onset.

Trimming took 3 bases from V and 4 from J; bases not matched to a gene: 6. The CDR3 length is 14 residues. Germline V lookup: CDR1 SGHRS, CDR2 YFSETQ. Amplified TCR beta CDR3 regions derived from RNA transcripts. An initial round of RT-PCR targeting the TCR CDR3 relied on the HTBI primer set. TCRdb analysed the multiplex PCR reads with MiXCR anew, one entry per CDR3 protein. Of some 180,000 distinct CDR3 sequences in the sample, about 17% were seen once. V usage is TRBV5-1 and J usage is TRBJ2-7, with 8 bases that match TRBD2. This sequence originates from a woman aged 45-65 years with Graves' hyperthyroidism. The sequencing input was blood. DNA for the CDR3: TGCGCCAGCAGCTGGTACGCGGGAGGATACGAGCAGTACTTC. This translates into CASSWYAGGYEQYF.